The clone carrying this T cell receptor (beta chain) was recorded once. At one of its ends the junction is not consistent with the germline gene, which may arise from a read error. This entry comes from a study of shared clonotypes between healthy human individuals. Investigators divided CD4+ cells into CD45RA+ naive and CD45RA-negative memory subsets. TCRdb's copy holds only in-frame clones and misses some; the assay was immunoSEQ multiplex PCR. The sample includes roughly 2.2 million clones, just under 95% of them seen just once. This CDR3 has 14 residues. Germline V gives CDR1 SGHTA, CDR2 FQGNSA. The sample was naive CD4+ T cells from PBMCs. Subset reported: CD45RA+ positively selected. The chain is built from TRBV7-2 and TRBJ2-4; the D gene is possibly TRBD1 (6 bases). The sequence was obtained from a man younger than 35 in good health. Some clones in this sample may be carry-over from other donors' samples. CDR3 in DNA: TGTGCCAGCAGTTTAGGGGGTAACAAAAACATTCAGTACTTC. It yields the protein CASSLGGNKNIQYF.